This TCR beta chain was retrieved from a study of PD-1 blockade in classical Hodgkin lymphoma. Study-wide points: CD4+ TCR diversity climbed significantly by C4D1, unlike CD8+ TCR diversity.

In germline, CDR1 is MNHNS, CDR2 SASEGT. V lost 6 bases, J lost 2 bases, and 14 bases lay in between. The CDR3 covers 15 residues. This table comes from immunoSEQ multiplex PCR, and its TCRdb copy is limited to in-frame clones, with some not included. The sample lists 30,000 to 35,000 clones; about 88% were seen once. Time point reported: cycle 4 day 1 (C4D1), after around six weeks of nivolumab. Every one of the patients relapsed after autologous stem cell transplantation (brentuximab vedotin exposure was variable). Magnetic negative selection was used to purify CD4+ T cells from PBMCs that had been thawed. Complete response, partial response or progressive disease was each patient's best response. Concerning this clone: What it recognizes is unknown.

The sequencing used CD4+ T cells from blood, collected before the fourth cycle of nivolumab. The clonotype was recovered from a human donor with classical Hodgkin lymphoma. J is TRBJ1-3 and V is TRBV6-1, with D hard to call. CDR3 DNA sequence: TGTGCCAGCAGACGCCCCTCCTGGGCTGGAAACACCATATATTTT. Its translation is CASRRPSWAGNTIYF.